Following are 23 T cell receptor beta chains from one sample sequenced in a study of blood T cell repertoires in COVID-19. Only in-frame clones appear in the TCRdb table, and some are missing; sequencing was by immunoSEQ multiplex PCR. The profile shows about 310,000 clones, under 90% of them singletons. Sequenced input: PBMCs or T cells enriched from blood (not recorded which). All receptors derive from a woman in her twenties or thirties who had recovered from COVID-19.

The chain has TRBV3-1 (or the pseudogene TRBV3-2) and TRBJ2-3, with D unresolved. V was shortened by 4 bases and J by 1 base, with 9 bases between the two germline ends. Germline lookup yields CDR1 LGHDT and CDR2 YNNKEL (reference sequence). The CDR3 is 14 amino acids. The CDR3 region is CASSPGSRTDTQYF. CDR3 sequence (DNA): TGTGCCAGCAGCCCGGGTTCTCGCACAGATACGCAGTATTTT.

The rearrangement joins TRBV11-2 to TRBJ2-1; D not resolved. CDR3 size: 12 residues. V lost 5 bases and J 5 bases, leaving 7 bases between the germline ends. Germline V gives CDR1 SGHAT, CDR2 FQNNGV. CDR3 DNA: TGTGCCAGCAGCCCCTCAGACAATGAGCAGTTCTTC. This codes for CASSPSDNEQFF.

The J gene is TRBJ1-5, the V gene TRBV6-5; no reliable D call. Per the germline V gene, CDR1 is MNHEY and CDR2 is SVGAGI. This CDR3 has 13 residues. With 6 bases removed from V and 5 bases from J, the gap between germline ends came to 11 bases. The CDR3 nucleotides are TGTGCCAGCAGCCACGGGGATGATCAGCCCCAGCATTTT. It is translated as CASSHGDDQPQHF.

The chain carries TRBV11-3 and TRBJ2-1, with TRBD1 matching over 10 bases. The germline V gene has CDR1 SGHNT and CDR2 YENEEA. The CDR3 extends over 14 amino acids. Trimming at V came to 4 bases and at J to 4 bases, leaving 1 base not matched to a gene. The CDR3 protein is CASSSGQGYNEQFF. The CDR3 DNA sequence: TGTGCCAGCAGCTCGGGACAGGGGTACAATGAGCAGTTCTTC. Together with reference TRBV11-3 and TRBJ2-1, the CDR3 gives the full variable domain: EAGVVQSPRYKIIEKKQPVAFWCNPISGHNTLYWYLQNLGQGPELLIRYENEEAVDDSQLPKDRFSAERLKGVDSTLKIQPAELGDSAVYLCASSSGQGYNEQFFGPGTRLTVL.

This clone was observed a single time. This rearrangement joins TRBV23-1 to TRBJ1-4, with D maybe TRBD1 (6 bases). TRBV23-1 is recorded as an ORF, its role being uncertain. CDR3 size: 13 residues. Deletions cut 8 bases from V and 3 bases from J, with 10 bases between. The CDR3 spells CASEDSSNEKLFF. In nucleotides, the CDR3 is TGCGCCAGCGAGGACAGCTCTAATGAAAAACTGTTTTTT.

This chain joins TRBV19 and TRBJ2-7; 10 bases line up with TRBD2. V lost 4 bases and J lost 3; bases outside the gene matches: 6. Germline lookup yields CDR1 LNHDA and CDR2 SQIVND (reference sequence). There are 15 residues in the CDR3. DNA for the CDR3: TGTGCCAGTAGTACCTCTAGCGGGAGTGTCTACGAGCAGTACTTC. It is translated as CASSTSSGSVYEQYF.

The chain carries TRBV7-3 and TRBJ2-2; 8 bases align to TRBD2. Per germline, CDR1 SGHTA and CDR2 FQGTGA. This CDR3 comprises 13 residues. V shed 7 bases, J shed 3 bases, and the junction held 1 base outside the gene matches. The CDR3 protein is CASTGGDTGELFF. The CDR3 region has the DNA TGTGCCAGCACGGGAGGGGACACCGGGGAGCTGTTTTTT.

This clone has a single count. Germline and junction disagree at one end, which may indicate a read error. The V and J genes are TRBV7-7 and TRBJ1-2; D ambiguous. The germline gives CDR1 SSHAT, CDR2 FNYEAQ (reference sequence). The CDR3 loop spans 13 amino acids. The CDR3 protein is CASSPRVDYGYTF. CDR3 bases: TGTGCTAGCAGTCCTCGGGTGGATTATGGCTACACCTTC.

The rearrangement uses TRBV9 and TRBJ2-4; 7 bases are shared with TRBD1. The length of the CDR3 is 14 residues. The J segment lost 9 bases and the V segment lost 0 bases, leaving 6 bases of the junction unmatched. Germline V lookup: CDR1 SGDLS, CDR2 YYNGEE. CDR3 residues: CASSVGGTEGIQYF. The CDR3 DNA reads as TGTGCCAGCAGCGTAGGGGGGACAGAGGGCATTCAGTACTTC.

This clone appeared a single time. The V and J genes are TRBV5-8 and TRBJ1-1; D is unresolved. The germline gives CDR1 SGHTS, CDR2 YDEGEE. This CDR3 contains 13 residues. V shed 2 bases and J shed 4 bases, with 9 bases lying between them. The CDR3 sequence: CASSFSGATEAFF. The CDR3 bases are TGTGCCAGCAGCTTTAGCGGTGCCACTGAAGCTTTCTTT.

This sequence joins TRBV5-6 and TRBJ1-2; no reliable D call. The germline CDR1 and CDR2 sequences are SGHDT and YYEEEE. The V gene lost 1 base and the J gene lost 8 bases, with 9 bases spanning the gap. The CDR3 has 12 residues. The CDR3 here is CASSLRERGYTF. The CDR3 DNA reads TGTGCCAGCAGCTTGAGGGAGAGGGGCTACACCTTC.

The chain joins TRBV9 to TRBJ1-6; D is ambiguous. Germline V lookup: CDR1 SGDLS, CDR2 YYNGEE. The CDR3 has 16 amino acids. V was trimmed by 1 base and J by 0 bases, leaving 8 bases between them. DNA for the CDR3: TGTGCCAGCAGCGTACACAGCAGCTCCTATAATTCACCCCTCCACTTT. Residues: CASSVHSSSYNSPLHF.

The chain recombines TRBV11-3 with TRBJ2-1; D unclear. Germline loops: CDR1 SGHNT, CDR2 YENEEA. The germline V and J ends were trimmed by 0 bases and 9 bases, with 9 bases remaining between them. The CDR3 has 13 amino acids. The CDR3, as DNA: TGTGCCAGCAGCTTAGAATTTGGCGGTGAGCAGTTCTTC. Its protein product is CASSLEFGGEQFF.

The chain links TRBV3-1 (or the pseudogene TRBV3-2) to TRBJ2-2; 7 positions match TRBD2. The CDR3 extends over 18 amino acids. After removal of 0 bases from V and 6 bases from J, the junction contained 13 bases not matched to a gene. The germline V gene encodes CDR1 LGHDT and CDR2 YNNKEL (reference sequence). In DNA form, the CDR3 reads TGTGCCAGCAGCCAAGATCAATTTTCTAGCGGAATCCCCGGGGAGCTGTTTTTT. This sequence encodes CASSQDQFSSGIPGELFF.

The CDR3 protein is CASSQEWAGGYEQYF. In nucleotides, the CDR3 is TGTGCCAGCAGCCAAGAGTGGGCGGGAGGGTACGAGCAGTACTTC. V is TRBV3-1 (or the pseudogene TRBV3-2) and J is TRBJ2-7, with 9 bases fitting TRBD2. The V gene's germline CDR1 is LGHDT and CDR2 YNNKEL (reference sequence). The V and J ends lost 0 bases and 4 bases, in that order; junction bases with no gene match: 4. The CDR3 totals 15 residues.

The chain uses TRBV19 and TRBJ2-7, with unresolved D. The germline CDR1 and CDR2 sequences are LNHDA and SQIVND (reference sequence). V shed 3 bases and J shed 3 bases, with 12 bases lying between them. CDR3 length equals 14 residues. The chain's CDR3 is CASSIAASLYEQYF. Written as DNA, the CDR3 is TGTGCCAGTAGTATCGCCGCGTCCCTCTACGAGCAGTACTTC.

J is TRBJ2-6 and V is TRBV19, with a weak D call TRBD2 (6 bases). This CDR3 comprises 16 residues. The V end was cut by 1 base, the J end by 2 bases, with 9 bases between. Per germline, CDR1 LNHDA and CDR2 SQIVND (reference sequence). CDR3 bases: TGTGCCAGTAGTATAGGTGGAGGGGCTGGGGCCAACGTCCTGACTTTC. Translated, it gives CASSIGGGAGANVLTF. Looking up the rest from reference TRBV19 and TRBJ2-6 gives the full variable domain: DGGITQSPKYLFRKEGQNVTLSCEQNLNHDAMYWYRQDPGQGLRLIYYSQIVNDFQKGDIAEGYSVSREKKESFPLTVTSAQKNPTAFYLCASSIGGGAGANVLTFGAGSRLTVL.

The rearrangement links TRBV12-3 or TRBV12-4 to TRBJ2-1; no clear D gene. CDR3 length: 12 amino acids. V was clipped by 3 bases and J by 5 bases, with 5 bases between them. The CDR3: CASSFGNNEQFF. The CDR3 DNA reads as TGTGCCAGCAGTTTCGGTAACAATGAGCAGTTCTTC.

The CDR3 sequence: CASSPQLWGVGEQYF. The CDR3 coding sequence is TGTGCCAGCAGCCCCCAATTATGGGGGGTGGGCGAGCAGTACTTC. The chain joins TRBV3-1 (or the pseudogene TRBV3-2) to TRBJ2-7; D is perhaps TRBD2 (6 bases). CDR3 length equals 15 residues. V lost 4 bases, J lost 6 bases, and 19 bases lay in between. CDR1 and CDR2 from the germline V gene are LGHDT and YNNKEL (reference sequence).

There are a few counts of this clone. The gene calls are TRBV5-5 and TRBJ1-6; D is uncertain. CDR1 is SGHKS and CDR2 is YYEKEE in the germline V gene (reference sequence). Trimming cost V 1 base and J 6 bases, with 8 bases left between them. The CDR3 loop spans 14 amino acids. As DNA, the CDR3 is TGTGCCAGCAGCTTGATCACAGCTAATTCACCCCTCCACTTT. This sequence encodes CASSLITANSPLHF.

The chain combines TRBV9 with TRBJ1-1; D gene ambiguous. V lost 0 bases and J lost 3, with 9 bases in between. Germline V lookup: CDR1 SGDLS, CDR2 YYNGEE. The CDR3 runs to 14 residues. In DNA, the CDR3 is TGTGCCAGCAGCGTAGTTTCCGGGGACACTGAAGCTTTCTTT. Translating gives CASSVVSGDTEAFF.

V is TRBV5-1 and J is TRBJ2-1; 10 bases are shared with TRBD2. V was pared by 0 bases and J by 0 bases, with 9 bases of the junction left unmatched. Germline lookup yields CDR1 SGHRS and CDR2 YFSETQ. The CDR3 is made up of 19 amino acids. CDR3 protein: CASSLVVVSGRVSYNEQFF. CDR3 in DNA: TGCGCCAGCAGCTTGGTGGTTGTGAGCGGGAGGGTCTCCTACAATGAGCAGTTCTTC.

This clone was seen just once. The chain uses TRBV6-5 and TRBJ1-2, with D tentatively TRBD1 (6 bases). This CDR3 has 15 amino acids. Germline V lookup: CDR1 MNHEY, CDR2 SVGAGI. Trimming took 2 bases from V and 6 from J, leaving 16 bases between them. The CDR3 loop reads CASSYPASRDNGYTF. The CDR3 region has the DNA TGTGCCAGCAGTTACCCCGCGAGCAGGGACAATGGCTACACCTTC.